These 20 T cell receptor beta chains were all obtained from the same sample, sequenced in a study of T cells in Graves' hyperthyroidism and ophthalmopathy. RNA transcripts were the template for amplifying TCR beta CDR3 regions. Researchers ran a first-round RT-PCR on the TCR CDR3 using the HTBI primer set. MiXCR, applied by TCRdb to the multiplex PCR reads, yields one record per CDR3 protein. The sample holds hundreds of thousands of distinct CDR3 sequences; about 15% are singletons and the top ten take 32%. The material sequenced was blood. Receptors originate from a woman aged 30 to 39 with Graves' hyperthyroidism.

This clonotype has only a few counts. The chain has TRBV24-1 and TRBJ2-1, with D perhaps being TRBD1 or TRBD2 (6 bases each). Between the trimmed V and J ends, which lost 1 base and 4 bases, there was a span of 13 bases. The CDR3 sequence is 16 residues long. Germline CDR1 reads KGHDR; CDR2 reads SFDVKD. CDR3 coding DNA: TGTGCCACCAGTGATTTTGGGGGGCTCAGTTACAATGAGCAGTTCTTC. It encodes CATSDFGGLSYNEQFF.

This clonotype was counted ten times or more. The chain combines TRBV6-6 with TRBJ2-3; 10 positions match TRBD2. This CDR3 has 16 amino acids. The germline V gene has CDR1 MNHNY and CDR2 SVGAGI (reference sequence). J lost 4 bases, V lost 1 base, and 5 bases had no gene match. The CDR3 coding sequence is TGTGCCAGCAGTTACTGGGCTAGCGGGAGTGCAGATACGCAGTATTTT. As protein: CASSYWASGSADTQYF.

This clonotype was picked up many times. The chain couples TRBV7-9 to TRBJ1-1; D call uncertain. Between the trimmed V and J ends, which lost 6 bases and 1 base, there was a span of 12 bases. The length of the CDR3 is 14 residues. CDR1 is SEHNR and CDR2 is FQNEAQ in the germline V gene (reference sequence). CDR3 in DNA: TGTGCCAGCAGGGAAAGAAACAAGAACACTGAAGCTTTCTTT. Its protein product is CASRERNKNTEAFF.

The chain joins TRBV7-3 to TRBJ2-7, with a weak D call TRBD2 (5 bases). Germline lookup yields CDR1 SGHTA and CDR2 FQGTGA. Trimming took off 5 bases at V and 5 bases at J, with 16 bases between the two ends. The CDR3 extends over 14 amino acids. The CDR3 sequence: CASSANGRGNEQYF. CDR3 in DNA: TGTGCCAGCAGCGCCAATGGCCGGGGAAACGAGCAGTACTTC.

V and J are TRBV6-6 and TRBJ2-6, with 7 bases matching TRBD1. Unmatched junction bases numbered 6, after V lost 2 bases and J lost 11 bases. The CDR3 sequence is 14 residues long. Germline CDR1 is MNHNY and CDR2 is SVGAGI (reference sequence). CDR3 sequence (DNA): TGTGCCAGCAGTTACACGACAGGGTCTGACGTCCTGACTTTC. Its translation: CASSYTTGSDVLTF.

This clonotype was detected only a few times. The chain has TRBV11-3 and TRBJ2-1; 7 positions agree with TRBD2. CDR1 and CDR2 from the germline V gene are SGHNT and YENEEA. This CDR3 region has 15 residues. Unmatched junction bases numbered 5, after V lost 1 base and J lost 5 bases. Here the CDR3 DNA reads TGTGCCAGCAGCTTAGGACTAGCTATGCACAATGAGCAGTTCTTC. Protein product: CASSLGLAMHNEQFF.

Regarding this clonotype: One junction end does not reproduce the germline sequence, and a read error may be involved. The rearrangement uses TRBV6-2 or TRBV6-3 and TRBJ2-3; no reliable D call. Germline CDR1 MNHEY, CDR2 SVGEGT. The CDR3 contains 14 residues. In DNA, the CDR3 is TGTGCCAGCTCATGGACCCGAACCACAGATACGCGGTATTTT. It codes for CASSWTRTTDTRYF.

This clonotype was seen a few times. The chain employs TRBV7-2 and TRBJ2-7, with D unresolved. The CDR3 is made up of 15 amino acids. The ends were cut back, 2 bases at V and 2 bases at J, with 13 bases in the middle. CDR1 is SGHTA and CDR2 is FQGNSA in the germline V gene. The CDR3: CASSLFLSRAYEQYF. In DNA form, the CDR3 reads TGTGCCAGCAGCTTATTTCTCAGTAGGGCCTACGAGCAGTACTTC.

This clonotype was seen ten or more times. The chain combines TRBV18 with TRBJ2-7; the D is unclear. CDR1 KGHSH and CDR2 LQKENI come from the germline V gene. V was pared by 1 base and J by 7 bases, with 11 bases between. CDR3 size: 13 residues. DNA of the CDR3: TGTGCCAGCTCACCACAGAGATTAGAGGAGCAGTACTTC. It specifies CASSPQRLEEQYF. The variable domain in full, with the rest retrieved from reference TRBV18 and TRBJ2-7, is NAGVMQNPRHLVRRRGQEARLRCSPMKGHSHVYWYRQLPEEGLKFMVYLQKENIIDESGMPKERFSAEFPKEGPSILRIQQVVRGDSAAYFCASSPQRLEEQYFGPGTRLTVT.

This clonotype appeared a few times. The chain employs TRBV12-3 or TRBV12-4 and TRBJ2-7, with D possibly being TRBD2 (5 bases). Trimming removed 5 bases from V and 9 bases from J, with 20 bases in between. The CDR3 is 14 amino acids. The CDR3, as DNA: TGTGCCAGCAGTCGGGGTACCGGCCAGCACGGGCAGTACTTC. Amino acids: CASSRGTGQHGQYF.

This clonotype was detected a few times. V and J are TRBV5-1 and TRBJ2-7, with unresolved D. Trimming pared 5 bases from V and 0 bases from J, leaving 9 bases between. Per the germline V gene, CDR1 is SGHRS and CDR2 is YFSETQ. This CDR3 has 13 amino acids. The CDR3 sequence: CASRKDNSYEQYF. For the CDR3, the DNA is TGCGCCAGCAGGAAAGACAACTCCTACGAGCAGTACTTC. The full variable domain, with the rest looked up from reference TRBV5-1 and TRBJ2-7, is KAGVTQTPRYLIKTRGQQVTLSCSPISGHRSVSWYQQTPGQGLQFLFEYFSETQRNKGNFPGRFSGRQFSNSRSEMNVSTLELGDSALYLCASRKDNSYEQYFGPGTRLTVT.

This clonotype has just a few counts. CDR3 sequence (DNA): TGCAGTGCTAGAGGACAGGGCCACACCATATATTTT. Residues: CSARGQGHTIYF. The chain uses TRBV20-1 and TRBJ1-3; 7 bases fit TRBD1. CDR1 is DFQATT, CDR2 SNEGSKA, per germline (reference sequence). The CDR3 extends over 12 amino acids. After removal of 1 base from V and 8 bases from J, the junction contained 2 bases not matched to a gene.

The CDR3 region has the DNA TGTGCCAGCAGTGACTGGGATAGGACCGCAACTAATGAAAAACTGTTTTTT. Translating it yields CASSDWDRTATNEKLFF. The chain joins TRBV25-1 to TRBJ1-4; D not resolved. The CDR3 sequence is 17 residues long. CDR1 MGHDK and CDR2 SYGVNS come from the germline V gene. Trimming removed 3 bases at V and 0 bases at J, with 14 bases between.

This clonotype was seen a few times. This chain uses TRBV9 with TRBJ2-3; D is unclear. V gave up 2 bases and J gave up 0 bases, with 10 bases separating them. The germline V gene encodes CDR1 SGDLS and CDR2 YYNGEE. The CDR3 spans 15 residues. The DNA of the CDR3 is TGTGCCAGCAGCGTGGGCCCATCTAGCACAGATACGCAGTATTTT. This codes for CASSVGPSSTDTQYF.

The genes are TRBV2 and TRBJ1-5, with TRBD1 identical over 7 bases. Germline assignment: CDR1 SNHLY and CDR2 FYNNEI. The length of the CDR3 is 16 residues. V lost 7 bases, J lost 0 bases, and 9 bases stayed unmatched. The CDR3 DNA reads TGTGCCAGCACAAGATGGGGACAGAATAGCAATCAGCCCCAGCATTTT. Residues: CASTRWGQNSNQPQHF.

This clonotype was observed many times. The V and J genes are TRBV11-2 and TRBJ1-1, with D uncertain. Between the trimmed V and J ends, which lost 3 bases and 8 bases, there was a span of 10 bases. The CDR3 sequence is 12 residues long. CDR1 and CDR2 from the germline V gene are SGHAT and FQNNGV. The CDR3 protein is CASSFMYQEAFF. CDR3 sequence (DNA): TGTGCCAGCAGCTTTATGTATCAGGAAGCTTTCTTT.

V gene TRBV7-9 combines with J gene TRBJ2-7, with 9 bases identical to TRBD1. Germline-derived CDR1 and CDR2 are SEHNR and FQNEAQ (reference sequence). V trimming: 5 bases; J trimming: 4 bases; junction bases outside the gene matches: 12. This CDR3 spans 16 amino acids. The CDR3 spells CASSLLRGTGLYEQYF. The CDR3 nucleotides are TGTGCCAGCAGCCTCCTGAGGGGGACAGGGTTGTACGAGCAGTACTTC.

The table lists this clonotype with many counts. No DNA is shown, since the ends of the CDR3 on it are uncertain; the CDR3 is the one TCRdb lists. V gene TRBV12-3 or TRBV12-4 combines with J gene TRBJ2-1; TRBD2 is the table's D call and was not checked against the DNA. The CDR3 has 16 amino acids, counting both end residues. The CDR3 reads CASSSSTSALRGEQFF.

This sequence joins TRBV20-1 and TRBJ2-1, with D unresolved. The CDR3 consists of 14 residues. The germline V gene has CDR1 DFQATT and CDR2 SNEGSKA (reference sequence). Trimming removed 2 bases at V and 0 bases at J, with 8 bases between. The CDR3 is CSARSTSSYNEQFF. The DNA of the CDR3 is TGCAGTGCTAGATCCACCAGCTCCTACAATGAGCAGTTCTTC.

This clonotype has a count of ten or more. The chain employs TRBV20-1 and TRBJ1-6, with D hard to call. The length of the CDR3 is 15 residues. The germline V gene encodes CDR1 DFQATT and CDR2 SNEGSKA (reference sequence). V was cut by 4 bases and J by 0 bases, with 10 bases left in between. This chain's CDR3 is CSATRRSSYNSPLHF. DNA of the CDR3: TGCAGTGCTACTCGACGAAGCTCCTATAATTCACCCCTCCACTTT.